This paragraph covers one T cell receptor (beta chain) sequence. Its antigen is unidentified. This record belongs to a study of OX40 agonist ivuxolimab in advanced cancers. Generated by immunoSEQ multiplex PCR, the TCRdb table keeps only in-frame clones and is missing some. The table shows roughly 67,000 clones, with roughly nine tenths occurring only once. Patients were ruled out by autoimmune disease history or systemic immunosuppression. Blood sampling was done at baseline, cycle 4 day 1, and cycle 7 day 1. Points from the study as a whole: At 0.1 to 3.0 mg/kg, clonal expansion of CD4+ and CD8+ blood T cells had occurred by week 6. Some patients who did not respond also had low normalized T-cell clonal expansion.

This TCR derives from an adult with an advanced solid tumor such as melanoma, head and neck, liver or kidney cancer. Sequencing was performed on CD4+ or CD8+ T cells sorted from blood, taken in a trial of the OX40 agonist ivuxolimab.

CDR3 region: CASSPRTSGRLTDTQYF. CDR3 DNA sequence: TGTGCCAGCAGCCCTAGGACTAGCGGGAGGTTGACAGATACGCAGTATTTT. The chain combines TRBV9 with TRBJ2-3, with TRBD2 identical over 14 bases. The CDR3 loop spans 17 amino acids. Losses at the gene ends were 4 bases for V and 3 bases for J; bases not matched to a gene: 7. Germline assignment: CDR1 SGDLS and CDR2 YYNGEE.